Listed below are T cell receptor beta chains from one sample, sequenced in a study of T-cell reconstitution after alpha-beta-depleted transplantation in children. TCRdb re-analysed the PCR reads in MiXCR, keeping a single row per CDR3 protein. The data contain fewer than 550,000 distinct CDR3 sequences, 10% to 12% of them seen just once; the ten biggest clones take up 12% to 15%. The sequenced sample was PBMCs, mostly from graft donor cells, obtained 180 days after TCRalphabeta/CD19-depleted stem cell transplant. Receptors were obtained from a female patient aged 2-15 years who had a stem cell transplant for aplastic anemia, so the T cells may come from the graft donor. CDR3s include the opening cysteine and the closing phenylalanine or tryptophan.

V	J	CDR3
TRBV12-3/TRBV12-4	TRBJ2-7	CASSSRYEQYF
TRBV7-9	TRBJ1-5	CASSLGDRGYNQPQHF
TRBV20-1	TRBJ2-2	CSARQGTGELFF
TRBV5-1	TRBJ2-7	CASSPDIDEQYF
TRBV27	TRBJ2-5	CASSRIGETQYF
TRBV20-1	TRBJ2-2	CSARAAPDLNTGELFF
TRBV5-1	TRBJ1-6	CASRIQDSPLHF
TRBV19	TRBJ2-1	CASKPTQKLAGFLDEQFF
TRBV20-1	TRBJ2-7	CSAEGLAGSEQYF
TRBV15	TRBJ1-5	CATSKGLSNQPQHF
TRBV29-1	TRBJ1-1	CSVDGPLTGGTMNTEAFF
TRBV28	TRBJ2-7	CASSYNGRGRYEQYF
TRBV20-1	TRBJ2-2	CSARDPGGGNTGELFF
TRBV28	TRBJ2-1	CASRPGQGLGNEQFF
TRBV7-9	TRBJ2-3	CASSVTGALTDTQYF
TRBV29-1	TRBJ2-4	CSVVAGEMDQYF
TRBV28	TRBJ2-3	CASSPWAREGADTQYF
TRBV28	TRBJ1-3	CASSLGAASGNTIYF
TRBV5-1	TRBJ1-6	CASSTAGQGGSPLHF
TRBV5-5	TRBJ1-2	CASSSGTGSFYGYTF
TRBV3-1	TRBJ1-1	CASSQMDAGHTEAFF
TRBV11-3	TRBJ2-1	CASSAALRRATYNEQFF